Included here is one T cell receptor (beta chain) sequence, with context. Trimming cost V 6 bases and J 1 base; bases outside gene matches: 1. This CDR3 is built from 14 residues. Per germline, CDR1 MRHNA and CDR2 SNTAGT. The sample comes from a study of control samples from healthy donors and cancer patients. This table comes from immunoSEQ multiplex PCR, and its TCRdb copy is limited to in-frame clones, with some not included. The data hold tens of thousands of clones, with under 90% observed a single time. The V gene is TRBV6-4, the J gene TRBJ2-2; 8 bases agree with TRBD1. This sequence originates from a man in his forties or fifties in good health. The sequencing sample was made of blood. CDR3 DNA: TGTGCCAGCAGCGACAGGGGGAACACCGGGGAGCTGTTTTTT. This translates into CASSDRGNTGELFF.